The following is a T cell receptor (beta chain) sequence with its context. This entry is derived from a study of Ad26.COV2.S vaccination and SARS-CoV-2 variants. Trimming took 4 bases from V and 10 from J; bases not matched to a gene: 8. The germline V gene encodes CDR1 SGHAT and CDR2 FQNNGV. The CDR3 loop spans 14 amino acids. The protocol was immunoSEQ multiplex PCR, while the TCRdb copy is restricted to in-frame clones and leaves out a portion. In the table there are about 250,000 clones, around nine tenths of which are singletons. Treatment described: roughly 20 received Ad26.COV2.S at low or high dose, single or two shots; several received placebo; per-sample allocation not given. Sampling happened 63 days after the first vaccine or placebo injection.

This material consisted of peripheral blood, taken in a trial of Ad26.COV2.S vaccine versus placebo. This TCR came from a person aged 18-60 years who received the Ad26.COV2.S COVID-19 vaccine or a placebo. This chain uses TRBV11-2 with TRBJ2-1, with 9 bases aligning to TRBD2. CDR3 DNA: TGTGCCAGCAGCTACTCTAGCGGGATAGGGGAGCAGTTCTTC. It is translated as CASSYSSGIGEQFF.